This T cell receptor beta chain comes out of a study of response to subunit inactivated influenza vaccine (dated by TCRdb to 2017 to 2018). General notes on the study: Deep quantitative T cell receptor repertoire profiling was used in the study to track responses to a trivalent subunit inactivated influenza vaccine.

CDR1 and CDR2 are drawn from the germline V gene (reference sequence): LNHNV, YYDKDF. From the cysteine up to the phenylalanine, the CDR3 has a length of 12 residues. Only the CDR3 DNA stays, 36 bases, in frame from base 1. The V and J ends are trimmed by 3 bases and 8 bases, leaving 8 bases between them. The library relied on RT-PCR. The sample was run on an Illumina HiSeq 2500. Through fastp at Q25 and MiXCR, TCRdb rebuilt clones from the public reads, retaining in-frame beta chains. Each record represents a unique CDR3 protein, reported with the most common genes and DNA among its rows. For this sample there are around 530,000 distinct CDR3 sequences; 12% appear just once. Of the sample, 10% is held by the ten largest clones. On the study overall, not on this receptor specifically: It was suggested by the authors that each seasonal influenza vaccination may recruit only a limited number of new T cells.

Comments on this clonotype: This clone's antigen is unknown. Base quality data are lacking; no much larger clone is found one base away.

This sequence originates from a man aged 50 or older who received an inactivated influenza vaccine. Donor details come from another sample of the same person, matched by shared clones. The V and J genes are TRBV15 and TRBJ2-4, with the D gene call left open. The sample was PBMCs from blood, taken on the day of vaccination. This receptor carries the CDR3 CATSRGGDIQYF. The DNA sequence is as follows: TGTGCCACCAGCAGGGGCGGAGACATTCAGTACTTC.